This TCR beta chain was identified during a study of T cells in Graves' hyperthyroidism and ophthalmopathy. Overall study: The blood sample was taken at first diagnosis, before treatment began.

Germline V gives CDR1 MDHEN, CDR2 SYDVKM. This CDR3 contains 14 residues. V was pared by 6 bases and J by 4 bases, with 15 bases between. It was RNA transcripts that yielded the amplified TCR beta CDR3 regions. The HTBI primer set drove a first-round RT-PCR of the TCR CDR3. TCRdb analysed the multiplex PCR reads with MiXCR anew, one entry per CDR3 protein. The sample has over 250,000 distinct CDR3 sequences, about 25% seen once. This clonotype was observed at least ten times. The patients, who ranged from 18 to 65 in age, presented with newly diagnosed hyperthyroidism lasting under 2 months. Lactation, pregnancy, other autoimmune disease or uncontrolled infection led to exclusion of patients. The sample, blood from the first hyperthyroidism diagnosis, precedes any ophthalmopathy symptoms.

V is TRBV28 and J is TRBJ1-2; D possibly corresponds to TRBD1 (6 bases). The source of this sequence is a man aged 35-49 years with Graves' hyperthyroidism that later progressed to Graves' ophthalmopathy. The specimen was blood. CDR3 protein: CASSIGQSTYGYTF. The DNA of the CDR3 is TGTGCCAGCAGCATTGGACAGTCTACCTATGGCTACACCTTC.